These 23 T cell receptor beta chains share one sample of origin, sequenced in a study of cytomegalovirus exposure and HLA in healthy donors. The PCR made use of 60 Vbeta and 13 Jbeta primers. The repertoire was sequenced with immunoSEQ multiplex PCR; TCRdb's copy has only in-frame clones and lacks some. The sample lists 95,000 to 100,000 clones, approximately 77% occurring once. The source material was PBMCs. The origin of the receptors is a female donor in good health and CMV-seronegative.

The chain joins TRBV25-1 to TRBJ2-1; 7 nucleotides match TRBD1. Germline V gives CDR1 MGHDK, CDR2 SYGVNS. The CDR3 extends over 15 amino acids. The junction had 8 bases not matched to a gene; V was cut back by 6 bases and J by 3 bases. This CDR3 reads CASRHRDSLYNEQFF. The CDR3 DNA follows: TGTGCCAGCAGGCACCGGGACAGTCTCTACAATGAGCAGTTCTTC. Using reference TRBV25-1 and TRBJ2-1 for the parts outside the CDR3, the full variable domain is EADIYQTPRYLVIGTGKKITLECSQTMGHDKMYWYQQDPGMELHLIHYSYGVNSTEKGDLSSESTVSRIRTEHFPLTLESARPSHTSQYLCASRHRDSLYNEQFFGPGTRLTVL.

This clone was recorded only once. The chain joins TRBV4-1 to TRBJ1-1, with TRBD1 matching over 10 bases. V was pared by 3 bases and J by 11 bases, with 6 bases of the junction left unmatched. Germline V CDR1 and CDR2: MGHRA, YSYEKL. The CDR3 length is 13 residues. CDR3 sequence (DNA): TGCGCCAGCAGCCACGTTCCGGGACAGGGGGCTTTCTTT. Its protein product is CASSHVPGQGAFF.

In this sample, this clone turned up a few times. The rearrangement uses TRBV30 and TRBJ2-1; TRBD1 aligns across 8 bases. CDR1 is GTSNPN and CDR2 is SVGIG in the germline V gene (reference sequence). The length of the CDR3 is 16 residues. J gave up 13 bases and V 2 bases, and 19 bases lay outside the gene matches. This CDR3 reads CAWSTMRGQGVARQFF. For the CDR3, the DNA is TGTGCCTGGAGTACTATGCGCGGACAGGGAGTCGCGCGACAGTTCTTC.

The chain carries TRBV7-3 and TRBJ2-3; 8 nucleotides agree with TRBD1. The CDR3 covers 15 residues. The germline V gene has CDR1 SGHTA and CDR2 FQGTGA. J lost 5 bases, V lost 4 bases, and 8 bases had no gene match. CDR3: CASSSTGAYGDTQYF. The CDR3 nucleotides are TGTGCCAGCAGCTCGACAGGGGCCTATGGAGATACGCAGTATTTT.

The rearrangement joins TRBV28 to TRBJ2-5, with D unresolved. The CDR3 extends over 16 amino acids. The V end was cut by 2 bases, the J end by 7 bases, with 20 bases between. Per germline, CDR1 MDHEN and CDR2 SYDVKM. This CDR3 reads CASSLTRYLGAGTQYF. The CDR3 nucleotides read TGTGCCAGCAGTTTAACTCGGTACTTGGGTGCAGGGACCCAGTACTTC. Filled out from reference TRBV28 and TRBJ2-5, the complete variable domain reads DVKVTQSSRYLVKRTGEKVFLECVQDMDHENMFWYRQDPGLGLRLIYFSYDVKMKEKGDIPEGYSVSREKKERFSLILESASTNQTSMYLCASSLTRYLGAGTQYFGPGTRLLVL.

The chain joins TRBV9 to TRBJ2-3; TRBD1 matches at 9 bases. There are 16 residues in the CDR3. Trimming cost V 3 bases and J 4 bases; bases outside gene matches: 9. Per the germline V gene, CDR1 is SGDLS and CDR2 is YYNGEE. CDR3 sequence: CASSGVRQGGPDTQYF. The CDR3, as DNA: TGTGCCAGCAGCGGGGTCCGACAGGGGGGGCCAGATACGCAGTATTTT.

The chain links TRBV7-3 to TRBJ2-2; 7 positions agree with TRBD1. The CDR3 runs to 16 residues. Germline V gene sequence: CDR1 SGHTA, CDR2 FQGTGA. V lost 8 bases and J lost 3; bases outside the gene matches: 12. CDR3 sequence reads: CASGGDRDRDTGELFF. The DNA for the CDR3 is TGTGCCAGCGGGGGTGACCGGGACAGAGACACCGGGGAGCTGTTTTTT.

The gene calls are TRBV7-8 and TRBJ1-1, with a tentative D call TRBD1 (5 bases). The germline gives CDR1 SGHVS, CDR2 FQNEAQ. V lost 5 bases and J 4 bases, leaving 17 bases between the germline ends. This CDR3 has 15 residues. The CDR3 DNA sequence: TGTGCCAGCAGCGTGCGGGGGGTTTATGTCACTGAAGCTTTCTTT. Protein sequence: CASSVRGVYVTEAFF.

This clone showed up just a few times. The chain has TRBV19 and TRBJ1-5; no reliable D call. V lost 0 bases and J 5 bases, leaving 11 bases between the germline ends. The germline V gene has CDR1 LNHDA and CDR2 SQIVND (reference sequence). The CDR3 has 15 amino acids. CDR3 bases: TGTGCCAGTAGTATAGAAGGCCAGGAGGATCAGCCCCAGCATTTT. This sequence encodes CASSIEGQEDQPQHF. Full variable domain (missing parts from reference TRBV19 and TRBJ1-5): DGGITQSPKYLFRKEGQNVTLSCEQNLNHDAMYWYRQDPGQGLRLIYYSQIVNDFQKGDIAEGYSVSREKKESFPLTVTSAQKNPTAFYLCASSIEGQEDQPQHFGDGTRLSIL.

This chain connects TRBV5-1 to TRBJ1-4, with TRBD1 identical over 7 bases. V was pared by 4 bases and J by 0 bases, with 9 bases of the junction left unmatched. The CDR3 length is 17 residues. Germline lookup yields CDR1 SGHRS and CDR2 YFSETQ. CDR3 amino acids: CASSLRDSLATNEKLFF. The CDR3 DNA is TGCGCCAGCAGCCTAAGGGACAGCCTAGCAACTAATGAAAAACTGTTTTTT.

CDR3 bases: TGTGCCAGCAGCAAGACGGGTTTTGCCGGGGAGCTGTTTTTT. This translates into CASSKTGFAGELFF. The chain combines TRBV7-9 with TRBJ2-2; D is undetermined. Germline-derived CDR1 and CDR2 are SEHNR and FQNEAQ (reference sequence). The V and J ends lost 5 bases and 6 bases respectively, with 13 bases between them. The CDR3 runs to 14 residues.

The DNA of the CDR3 is TGTGCCAGCAGCTTAATGGGGAGAGGGCAAGAGACCCAGTACTTC. This gives the protein CASSLMGRGQETQYF. The chain combines TRBV7-9 with TRBJ2-5, with D maybe TRBD2 (5 bases). This CDR3 has 15 residues. Germline assignment: CDR1 SEHNR and CDR2 FQNEAQ (reference sequence). Between the trimmed V and J ends, which lost 2 bases and 2 bases, there was a span of 12 bases.

This clone was counted between two and nine times. The chain is built from TRBV2 and TRBJ1-5; D is possibly TRBD1 (5 bases). The germline V and J ends were trimmed by 2 bases and 2 bases, with 7 bases remaining between them. The germline V gene has CDR1 SNHLY and CDR2 FYNNEI. The CDR3 spans 14 residues. The DNA for the CDR3 is TGTGCCAGCAGTGAAAGCAGGGGCAATCAGCCCCAGCATTTT. Translated, it gives CASSESRGNQPQHF.

The V and J genes are TRBV4-2 and TRBJ1-2; D uncertain. V lost 1 base and J 3 bases, leaving 9 bases between the germline ends. The germline gives CDR1 LGHNA, CDR2 YNFKEQ. This CDR3 contains 14 residues. The CDR3 loop reads CASSQAWSDYGYTF. DNA of the CDR3: TGTGCCAGCAGCCAAGCCTGGTCAGACTATGGCTACACCTTC.

This clone was seen more than once but under ten times. The chain uses TRBV6-1 and TRBJ1-6; TRBD1 is a possible D gene (5 bases). CDR1 and CDR2 (germline): MNHNS, SASEGT. V shed 4 bases and J shed 8 bases, with 9 bases lying between them. This CDR3 region has 13 residues. The DNA for the CDR3 is TGTGCCAGCAGTGTCAGGGCTGATTCACCCCTCCACTTT. It specifies CASSVRADSPLHF.

This rearrangement joins TRBV7-9 to TRBJ2-1; D is possibly TRBD2 (5 bases). CDR1 is SEHNR and CDR2 is FQNEAQ in the germline V gene (reference sequence). Trimming removed 1 base from V and 6 bases from J, with 13 bases in between. The CDR3 is 15 amino acids. This CDR3 reads CASSLGLALPNEQFF. The CDR3 nucleotides are TGTGCCAGCAGCTTAGGGCTAGCTCTTCCCAATGAGCAGTTCTTC.

The V call is TRBV6-1, the J call TRBJ2-5; 11 bases are a match to TRBD1. The end of the DNA aligns better with TRBJ2-7, so the J call may be wrong. There are 14 residues in the CDR3. Germline V gene sequence: CDR1 MNHNS, CDR2 SASEGT. The CDR3 loop reads CASSGTGGPYEQYF. CDR3 coding DNA: TGTGCCAGCAGTGGGACAGGGGGCCCCTACGAGCAGTACTTC.

The genes are TRBV21-1 and TRBJ1-5; the D call of TRBD1 is as the table states it, not checked on the DNA. TRBV21-1 is deemed a pseudogene. The CDR3 sequence is 16 residues long. CDR3 in amino acids: CASSEGETGGSQPQHF. The CDR3 DNA reads as TGTGCCAGCAGCGAAGGGGAGACAGGGGGCAGTCAGCCCCAGCATTTT.

The chain has TRBV2 and TRBJ2-1; TRBD2 agrees at 11 bases. CDR3 length: 15 residues. The germline V gene encodes CDR1 SNHLY and CDR2 FYNNEI. V dropped 6 bases and J dropped 9; count of bases not matched to a gene: 10. CDR3 sequence reads: CASRVAGGAPVEQFF. CDR3 sequence (DNA): TGTGCCAGCAGGGTAGCGGGAGGGGCCCCGGTTGAGCAGTTCTTC.

The chain is built from TRBV12-5 and TRBJ2-3; 8 bases agree with TRBD2. From germline, CDR1 is LGHNT and CDR2 FRNRAP. After removal of 1 base from V and 2 bases from J, the junction contained 2 bases not matched to a gene. CDR3 length equals 15 residues. The CDR3 nucleotides read TGTGCTAGTGGTTTGGGTAGCGGGGCCACAGATACGCAGTATTTT. Protein product: CASGLGSGATDTQYF.

The chain carries TRBV4-1 and TRBJ1-6; D gene uncertain. CDR3 length: 13 residues. CDR1 and CDR2 from the germline V gene are MGHRA and YSYEKL. V was cut by 5 bases and J by 10 bases, with 12 bases left in between. Here the CDR3 reads CASSVPGGSPLHF. The CDR3 coding sequence is TGCGCCAGCAGCGTCCCCGGCGGGTCACCCCTCCACTTT.

J is TRBJ1-2 and V is TRBV5-8, with 8 bases lining up with TRBD1. The CDR3 covers 15 residues. Germline loops: CDR1 SGHTS, CDR2 YDEGEE. The J segment lost 13 bases and the V segment lost 7 bases, leaving 21 bases of the junction unmatched. The CDR3 is CASSSGRADRVSCTF. The DNA of the CDR3 is TGTGCCAGCTCATCCGGACGGGCGGACAGGGTCTCCTGCACCTTC.

This chain links TRBV28 with TRBJ1-2, with no clear D. The ends were cut back, 7 bases at V and 2 bases at J, with 8 bases in the middle. Germline loops: CDR1 MDHEN, CDR2 SYDVKM. This CDR3 has 12 amino acids. The CDR3 sequence: CASNYLNYGYTF. CDR3 sequence (DNA): TGTGCCAGCAATTATCTCAACTATGGCTACACCTTC.